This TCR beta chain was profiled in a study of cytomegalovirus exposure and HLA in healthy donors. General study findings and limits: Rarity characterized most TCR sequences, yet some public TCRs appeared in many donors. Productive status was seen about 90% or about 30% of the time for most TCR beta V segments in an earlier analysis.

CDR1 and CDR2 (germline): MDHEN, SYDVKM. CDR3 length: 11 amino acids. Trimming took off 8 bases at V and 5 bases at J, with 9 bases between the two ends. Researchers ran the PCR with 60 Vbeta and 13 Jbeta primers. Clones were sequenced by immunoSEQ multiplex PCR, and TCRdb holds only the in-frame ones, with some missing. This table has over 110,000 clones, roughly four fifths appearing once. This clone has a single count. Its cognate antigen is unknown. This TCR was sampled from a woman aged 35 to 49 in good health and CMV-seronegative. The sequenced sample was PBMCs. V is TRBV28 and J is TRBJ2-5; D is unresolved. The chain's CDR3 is CASRFRETQYF. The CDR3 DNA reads TGTGCCAGCCGATTTCGGGAGACCCAGTACTTC. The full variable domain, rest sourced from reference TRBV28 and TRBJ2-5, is DVKVTQSSRYLVKRTGEKVFLECVQDMDHENMFWYRQDPGLGLRLIYFSYDVKMKEKGDIPEGYSVSREKKERFSLILESASTNQTSMYLCASRFRETQYFGPGTRLLVL.